These 6 T cell receptor beta chains originate from one sample sequenced in a study of CD8 T cells in Susac syndrome. Random-hexamer reverse transcription was applied to roughly 0.5 to 1 ug RNA. TCRdb called the immunoSEQ multiplex PCR reads again in MiXCR, with one record for every CDR3 protein. Of roughly 180,000 distinct CDR3 sequences in the sample, around 93% are singletons; the top ten hold around 0.097%. Sequenced: CD4+ T cells from PBMCs. The source of these receptors is a human donor with multiple sclerosis.

This sequence joins TRBV6-1 and TRBJ2-5; D unclear. The germline V gene has CDR1 MNHNS and CDR2 SASEGT. V dropped 9 bases and J dropped 4 bases, with 12 bases sitting between them. The CDR3 length is 12 residues. CDR3 nucleotide sequence: TGTGCCAGTAGGTTTTCCGGAGAGACCCAGTACTTC. Protein product: CASRFSGETQYF.

The chain is built from TRBV5-1 and TRBJ2-5; D gene uncertain. The CDR3 extends over 13 amino acids. CDR1 is SGHRS, CDR2 YFSETQ, per germline. V lost 0 bases and J 2 bases, leaving 5 bases between the germline ends. CDR3 DNA: TGCGCCAGCAGCTTGGAGGGTCAAGAGACCCAGTACTTC. This encodes CASSLEGQETQYF.

The chain links TRBV27 to TRBJ2-3; TRBD2 is a possible D gene (5 bases). V shed 6 bases and J shed 3 bases, with 10 bases lying between them. Germline CDR1 MNHEY, CDR2 SMNVEV (reference sequence). This CDR3 is 13 amino acids long. CDR3 bases: TGTGCCAGCAGGGCTACGGGGACAGATACGCAGTATTTT. Amino acid sequence: CASRATGTDTQYF.

This chain connects TRBV7-6 to TRBJ2-7; D is ambiguous. CDR3 length: 18 residues. Per the germline V gene, CDR1 is SGHVS and CDR2 is FNYEAQ. The V and J ends lost 2 bases and 0 bases respectively, with 20 bases between them. This chain's CDR3 is CASSLRWGGQQSSYEQYF. In nucleotides, the CDR3 is TGTGCCAGCAGCTTAAGGTGGGGTGGGCAGCAGAGCTCCTACGAGCAGTACTTC.

The V gene is TRBV2, the J gene TRBJ2-7; 7 bases align to TRBD1. V gave up 7 bases and J gave up 9 bases; unmatched junction bases: 6. The germline gives CDR1 SNHLY, CDR2 FYNNEI. This CDR3 is built from 11 residues. The CDR3 here is CASTQGERQYF. The CDR3 coding sequence is TGTGCCAGCACTCAGGGGGAGAGGCAGTACTTC.

The V and J genes are TRBV7-6 and TRBJ2-3; TRBD1 aligns across 7 bases. The ends lost 5 bases at V and 1 base at J; junction bases unmatched: 9. The CDR3 is 16 amino acids. CDR1 SGHVS and CDR2 FNYEAQ come from the germline V gene. CDR3 in DNA: TGTGCCAGCAGCCGTAGACAGGGATCGGGCACAGATACGCAGTATTTT. This gives the protein CASSRRQGSGTDTQYF.